The 8 T cell receptor beta chains below come from one sample, sequenced in a study of PD-1 blockade in mismatch repair-deficient tumors. TCRdb keeps only in-frame clones here, not all; method: immunoSEQ multiplex PCR. The sample consists of 15,000 or so clones, around 82% of them appearing once. Sample: PBMCs, taken less than 25 weeks after starting pembrolizumab. The receptor set was obtained from an adult with mismatch repair-deficient cancer.

This sequence joins TRBV5-1 and TRBJ2-4, with 14 bases that match TRBD2. CDR3 size: 18 residues. Germline V gene sequence: CDR1 SGHRS, CDR2 YFSETQ. V was pared by 4 bases and J by 7 bases, with 13 bases of the junction left unmatched. The CDR3 bases are TGCGCCAGCAGCCTCCTGGGACTAGCGGGAGACGGGTGGAACATTCAGTACTTC. The encoded protein is CASSLLGLAGDGWNIQYF.

The chain combines TRBV6-4 with TRBJ2-2; 8 bases fit TRBD2. Germline-derived CDR1 and CDR2 are MRHNA and SNTAGT. The ends lost 7 bases at V and 0 bases at J; junction bases unmatched: 4. The CDR3 is 15 residues long. The chain's CDR3 is CASTRRGANTGELFF. The CDR3 DNA reads TGTGCCAGCACCCGGCGGGGGGCGAACACCGGGGAGCTGTTTTTT.

V gene TRBV19 combines with J gene TRBJ1-5; a weak D match, TRBD1 (6 bases). There are 16 residues in the CDR3. Germline CDR1 reads LNHDA; CDR2 reads SQIVND (reference sequence). Trimming stripped 3 bases from V and 0 bases from J, with 12 bases between. The CDR3 spells CASSIQGFYSNQPQHF. The CDR3 DNA follows: TGTGCCAGTAGTATTCAGGGGTTCTATAGCAATCAGCCCCAGCATTTT.

J is TRBJ1-3 and V is TRBV5-1; TRBD1 is a possible D gene (5 bases). The CDR3 extends over 15 amino acids. Trimming cost V 1 base and J 0 bases, with 8 bases left between them. CDR1 SGHRS and CDR2 YFSETQ come from the germline V gene. Written as DNA, the CDR3 is TGCGCCAGCAGCTTGACTACAGGCTCTGGAAACACCATATATTTT. Its translation: CASSLTTGSGNTIYF.

The chain has TRBV5-1 and TRBJ1-2, with 8 bases identical to TRBD1. This CDR3 region has 13 residues. The ends lost 3 bases at V and 6 bases at J; junction bases unmatched: 4. Germline V CDR1 and CDR2: SGHRS, YFSETQ. DNA for the CDR3: TGCGCCAGCAGCTCCGACAGGGGTGATGGCTACACCTTC. Translation gives CASSSDRGDGYTF.

The count of this clone is one. The chain combines TRBV14 with TRBJ2-5; no firm D call. Germline-derived CDR1 and CDR2 are SGHDN and FVKESK. The V end was cut by 4 bases, the J end by 5 bases, with 14 bases between. The CDR3 totals 14 residues. The CDR3 spells CASSRMAGTETQYF. The CDR3 bases are TGTGCCAGCAGCCGGATGGCAGGTACCGAGACCCAGTACTTC.

This sequence joins TRBV5-6 and TRBJ2-1; 7 bases are a match to TRBD2. Germline trimming cut 5 bases from V and 0 bases from J; bases unmatched to any gene: 5. The CDR3 is 15 residues long. The germline gives CDR1 SGHDT, CDR2 YYEEEE. The CDR3 nucleotides read TGTGCCAGCAGAGTAGCGGGTCGCTCCTACAATGAGCAGTTCTTC. Its translation is CASRVAGRSYNEQFF.

The chain combines TRBV6-1 with TRBJ1-1; D is undetermined. The germline V and J ends were trimmed by 7 bases and 2 bases, with 14 bases remaining between them. Per the germline V gene, CDR1 is MNHNS and CDR2 is SASEGT. This CDR3 region has 14 residues. The CDR3 loop reads CASNIGEYNTEAFF. The DNA for the CDR3 is TGTGCCAGCAATATCGGGGAATATAACACTGAAGCTTTCTTT.